This T cell receptor beta chain was identified during a study of regulatory T cells in long-lasting Graves disease. Worth noting for this clonotype: The antigen remains undetermined.

The CDR3 sequence is 15 residues long. Germline CDR1 is LNHDA and CDR2 is SQIVND (reference sequence). V trimming: 3 bases; J trimming: 4 bases; junction bases outside the gene matches: 5. Time point in this sample: newly diagnosed GD, antithyroid drugs for less than 3 months. Scientists built the TCR library using RNA that was extracted from PBMCs. The study's findings and limits: Persistent Graves' patients showed less TCR diversity than newly diagnosed ones.

Arm-PCR of CDR3 regions with iRepertoire HTBI primers generated TCR beta libraries. TCRdb used MiXCR to reprocess the multiplex PCR reads, holding one entry per CDR3 protein. This repertoire shows 420,000 or so distinct CDR3 sequences, around 17% found once; its top ten account for about 23%. The sample also formed part of further work on T cells in Graves' hyperthyroidism and ophthalmopathy. That study reports: Every diagnosis used clinical symptoms, serum thyroxine and TRAb, thyroid ultrasound and orbital computed tomography. In the first-round RT-PCR of the TCR CDR3, the HTBI primer set was used. A 13 V-J signature model discriminated ophthalmopathy versus stable hyperthyroidism.

This clonotype originated in a woman younger than 30 with Graves disease. Sequenced material: peripheral blood mononuclear cells (PBMCs), taken at new diagnosis, from a patient treated with antithyroid drugs. This chain joins TRBV19 and TRBJ2-3, with 9 bases aligning to TRBD2. CDR3 in DNA: TGTGCCAGTAGTATTTTGGAGCGGGAGGCAGATACGCAGTATTTT. This encodes CASSILEREADTQYF.